The 27 T cell receptor beta chains listed next were all sequenced from one sample in a study of healthy donors' naive CD4 and CD8 T cells. TCR libraries were built from about 0.55 ug of total RNA by linear amplification. TCRdb fed the reads into MiXCR, producing one record per CDR3 protein. The data contain around 180,000 distinct CDR3 sequences, under 85% of them singletons. The sequenced sample was naive CD4+ and CD8+ T cells sorted from blood, pooled from several donors. All receptors come from a pool of human donors in good health; the sample pools cells from several healthy donors.

V usage is TRBV5-1 and J usage is TRBJ1-1; D unclear. The germline gives CDR1 SGHRS, CDR2 YFSETQ. The V and J ends lost 0 bases and 8 bases respectively, with 11 bases between them. The CDR3 extends over 13 amino acids. The CDR3 reads CASSLVGVSEAFF. For the CDR3, the DNA is TGCGCCAGCAGCTTGGTCGGTGTTTCCGAAGCTTTCTTT.

The rearrangement uses TRBV18 and TRBJ1-5; a possible D gene is TRBD1 (6 bases). The CDR3 is 15 residues long. Germline V lookup: CDR1 KGHSH, CDR2 LQKENI. With 4 bases removed from V and 4 bases from J, the gap between germline ends came to 14 bases. CDR3 in DNA: TGTGCCAGCTCACTAGGGGGTGCCGGAAATCAGCCCCAGCATTTT. Encoded protein: CASSLGGAGNQPQHF.

In the case of this clonotype: The germline gene is not matched at one end of the junction; a read error may be the cause. This sequence joins TRBV5-6 and TRBJ2-1; D remains ambiguous. This CDR3 comprises 15 residues. Germline V gene data show CDR1 as SGHDT and CDR2 as YYEEEE. CDR3: CASSLTGPPWVEQFF. For the CDR3, the DNA is TGTGCCAGTAGCTTGACTGGACCACCTTGGGTCGAGCAGTTCTTC.

This clonotype was seen a few times. This chain links TRBV5-1 with TRBJ2-7; D assignment may be TRBD1 or TRBD2 (5 bases each). Germline CDR1 and CDR2: SGHRS and YFSETQ. Trimming took off 4 bases at V and 7 bases at J, with 12 bases between the two ends. The CDR3 runs to 12 residues. CDR3 sequence: CASSPEGREQYF. CDR3 DNA: TGCGCCAGCAGCCCCGAGGGACGGGAGCAGTACTTC.

V gene TRBV4-3 combines with J gene TRBJ2-7; 11 nucleotides line up with TRBD2. The V gene end was trimmed by 0 bases and the J gene end by 6 bases; junction bases not matched to a gene: 7. Per the germline V gene, CDR1 is LGHNA and CDR2 is YSLEER. The CDR3 sequence is 16 residues long. CDR3 coding DNA: TGCGCCAGCAGCCAAGATAGCGGGAGGGCCTCATCCGAGCAGTACTTC. Amino acid sequence: CASSQDSGRASSEQYF.

The V gene is TRBV29-1, the J gene TRBJ2-5; maybe TRBD2 (6 bases). The germline CDR1 and CDR2 sequences are SQVTM and ANQGSEA. The V end lost 7 bases, the J end lost 3 bases, and 27 bases lay between the germline ends. CDR3 length equals 17 residues. This CDR3 reads CSAAGLLGRRGKETQYF. CDR3 DNA: TGCAGCGCTGCAGGCCTACTGGGCAGGCGGGGAAAAGAGACCCAGTACTTC. The whole variable domain, remainder taken from reference TRBV29-1 and TRBJ2-5, is SAVISQKPSRDICQRGTSLTIQCQVDSQVTMMFWYRQQPGQSLTLIATANQGSEATYESGFVIDKFPISRPNLTFSTLTVSNMSPEDSSIYLCSAAGLLGRRGKETQYFGPGTRLLVL.

This clonotype was seen only once. CDR3 region: CATSRGDINGYTF. Written as DNA, the CDR3 is TGTGCCACCAGCAGAGGGGACATAAATGGCTACACCTTC. The chain has TRBV15 and TRBJ1-2; D is perhaps TRBD1 (6 bases). The CDR3 is 13 residues long. CDR1 and CDR2 (germline): LNHNV, YYDKDF (reference sequence). Deletions cut 1 base from V and 6 bases from J, with 9 bases between.

This clonotype showed up just a few times. J is TRBJ2-7 and V is TRBV29-1; no clear D. V lost 2 bases and J 2 bases, leaving 10 bases between the germline ends. The CDR3 spans 13 residues. CDR1 is SQVTM, CDR2 ANQGSEA, per germline. CDR3 amino acids: CSVEQFGPYEQYF. The CDR3 DNA is TGCAGCGTTGAACAGTTTGGTCCCTACGAGCAGTACTTC.

The V and J genes are TRBV19 and TRBJ1-5; TRBD1 matches at 8 bases. The germline CDR1 and CDR2 sequences are LNHDA and SQIVND (reference sequence). Trimming at V came to 5 bases and at J to 11 bases, leaving 14 bases not matched to a gene. This CDR3 contains 15 residues. CDR3 residues: CASSPRTGWDLSQHF. CDR3 DNA: TGTGCCAGTAGTCCCCGGACAGGGTGGGATCTGTCCCAGCATTTT.

The gene calls are TRBV15 and TRBJ1-2; D remains ambiguous. V shed 0 bases and J shed 5 bases, with 10 bases lying between them. Per the germline V gene, CDR1 is LNHNV and CDR2 is YYDKDF (reference sequence). This CDR3 has 14 amino acids. The CDR3 nucleotides are TGTGCCACCAGCAGAGATGACACCGCTTATGGCTACACCTTC. Amino acids: CATSRDDTAYGYTF.

This clonotype was seen a handful of times. The gene calls are TRBV30 and TRBJ1-5; 7 positions agree with TRBD1. With 3 bases clipped from V and 3 bases from J, the junction kept 5 bases outside the gene matches. Germline CDR1 is GTSNPN and CDR2 is SVGIG (reference sequence). The CDR3 sequence is 14 residues long. CDR3 nucleotide sequence: TGTGCCTGGAGCCCGGGACAGTACAATCAGCCCCAGCATTTT. Its translation is CAWSPGQYNQPQHF.

This chain uses TRBV10-3 with TRBJ2-7; 14 positions agree with TRBD2. The CDR3 loop spans 16 amino acids. J was trimmed by 7 bases and V by 2 bases; bases with no gene match: 7. Germline CDR1 reads ENHRY; CDR2 reads SYGVKD. The chain's CDR3 is CAISEGTSGSLLEQYF. The CDR3 DNA follows: TGTGCCATCAGTGAGGGGACTAGCGGGAGTCTCTTGGAGCAGTACTTC.

The rearrangement joins TRBV10-3 to TRBJ1-3; tentative D call: TRBD1 (6 bases). The CDR3 is 14 residues long. CDR1 and CDR2 (germline): ENHRY, SYGVKD. Trimming removed 9 bases from V and 0 bases from J, with 12 bases in between. In DNA form, the CDR3 reads TGTGCCATAAGCGGGACAAACTCTGGAAACACCATATATTTT. Translated: CAISGTNSGNTIYF.

This clonotype is a singleton in its sample. The chain's CDR3 is CASSMSSRAAYNEQFF. DNA for the CDR3: TGTGCCAGTAGTATGTCGAGTCGGGCCGCTTACAATGAGCAGTTCTTC. The genes are TRBV19 and TRBJ2-1; D gene unclear. Looked up from germline, CDR1 is LNHDA and CDR2 is SQIVND (reference sequence). This CDR3 is built from 16 residues. Between the trimmed V and J ends, which lost 3 bases and 4 bases, there was a span of 16 bases.

The chain links TRBV5-4 to TRBJ2-1; 7 positions agree with TRBD1. Germline CDR1 SGHNT, CDR2 YYREEE (reference sequence). The length of the CDR3 is 16 residues. V gave up 4 bases and J gave up 0 bases; unmatched junction bases: 7. The CDR3 sequence: CASSPPDRISYNEQFF. In DNA, the CDR3 is TGTGCCAGCAGCCCCCCGGACAGGATCTCCTACAATGAGCAGTTCTTC. The full variable domain, rest sourced from reference TRBV5-4 and TRBJ2-1, is ETGVTQSPTHLIKTRGQQVTLRCSSQSGHNTVSWYQQALGQGPQFIFQYYREEENGRGNFPPRFSGLQFPNYSSELNVNALELDDSALYLCASSPPDRISYNEQFFGPGTRLTVL.

This sequence joins TRBV28 and TRBJ2-3; 9 bases match TRBD2. The CDR3 loop spans 16 amino acids. The V gene's germline CDR1 is MDHEN and CDR2 SYDVKM. V lost 1 base and J lost 9; bases outside the gene matches: 11. The CDR3 reads CASSLLAAGGPLTQYF. CDR3 nucleotide sequence: TGTGCCAGCAGTTTATTGGCTGCGGGAGGGCCGCTGACGCAGTATTTT.

The rearrangement joins TRBV23-1 to TRBJ2-3, with a weak D call TRBD2 (5 bases). TRBV23-1 falls under the ORF class, with uncertain function. With 3 bases removed from V and 6 bases from J, the gap between germline ends came to 22 bases. The CDR3 runs to 17 residues. As DNA, the CDR3 is TGCGCCAGCAGTCATCTCCATTGCGCGGGTGATGTGGATACGCAGTATTTT. Its translation is CASSHLHCAGDVDTQYF.

The chain links TRBV7-9 to TRBJ2-3, with 9 bases that match TRBD2. This CDR3 region has 17 residues. V lost 0 bases and J lost 0; bases outside the gene matches: 4. Germline V gene sequence: CDR1 SEHNR, CDR2 FQNEAQ (reference sequence). In DNA, the CDR3 is TGTGCCAGCAGCTTAGCCGCGGGAGGGCCGAGCACAGATACGCAGTATTTT. Translated: CASSLAAGGPSTDTQYF.

The chain joins TRBV13 to TRBJ1-3, with unresolved D. CDR3 size: 17 residues. The germline CDR1 and CDR2 sequences are PRHDT and FYEKMQ (reference sequence). The V end was cut by 5 bases, the J end by 0 bases, with 17 bases between. CDR3: CASSRKLGSSSGNTIYF. The CDR3 DNA reads TGTGCCAGCAGCCGTAAGCTAGGGTCGAGCTCTGGAAACACCATATATTTT.

This clonotype was detected only a few times. This chain links TRBV5-1 with TRBJ2-7; D uncertain. The CDR3 is 12 amino acids. Germline V gene sequence: CDR1 SGHRS, CDR2 YFSETQ. V lost 2 bases, J lost 5 bases, and 8 bases lay in between. This chain's CDR3 is CASSFDIHEQYF. The CDR3 bases are TGCGCCAGCAGCTTCGACATCCACGAGCAGTACTTC.

Of note for this clonotype: At one end the junction does not follow the germline gene, possibly because of a read error. The chain couples TRBV6-1 to TRBJ2-5; the match to TRBD2 covers 7 bases. This CDR3 comprises 16 residues. The V gene's germline CDR1 is MNHNS and CDR2 SASEGT. The CDR3 nucleotides read TGTGCCAGCGGTGAAGTTGGCGGGAGACTCCAAGAGACCCAGTACTTC. Translation: CASGEVGGRLQETQYF.

This chain links TRBV20-1 with TRBJ2-3, with D hard to call. Trimming left V 4 bases short and J 5 bases short, with 13 bases between. The CDR3 extends over 13 amino acids. From germline, CDR1 is DFQATT and CDR2 SNEGSKA (reference sequence). The CDR3 loop reads CSANPMRKDTQYF. In nucleotides, the CDR3 is TGCAGTGCTAACCCGATGAGGAAAGATACGCAGTATTTT.

The chain recombines TRBV18 with TRBJ2-2; D is uncertain. Germline CDR1 reads KGHSH; CDR2 reads LQKENI. Trimming stripped 8 bases from V and 5 bases from J, with 6 bases between. The CDR3 runs 11 residues. The CDR3 DNA is TGTGCCAGCACCCCAACCGGGGAGCTGTTTTTT. Translating gives CASTPTGELFF.

J is TRBJ1-2 and V is TRBV19, with 8 bases that match TRBD1. The germline gives CDR1 LNHDA, CDR2 SQIVND (reference sequence). The CDR3 runs 10 residues. The CDR3 region is CATGGDGYTF. CDR3 sequence (DNA): TGTGCAACAGGGGGAGATGGCTACACCTTC.

Written as DNA, the CDR3 is TGTGCCAGCGGATGGACCCGAGGCACTGAAGCTTTCTTT. This encodes CASGWTRGTEAFF. J is TRBJ1-1 and V is TRBV27; D unresolved. Looked up from germline, CDR1 is MNHEY and CDR2 is SMNVEV (reference sequence). The CDR3 contains 13 residues. The V and J ends lost 8 bases and 4 bases respectively, with 14 bases between them.

The rearrangement uses TRBV2 and TRBJ2-5, with 9 bases fitting TRBD1. Germline CDR1 SNHLY, CDR2 FYNNEI. Unmatched junction bases numbered 6, after V lost 5 bases and J lost 2 bases. CDR3 length: 15 residues. This CDR3 is CASSTDRGVQETQYF. The CDR3 region has the DNA TGTGCCAGCAGTACGGACAGGGGAGTTCAAGAGACCCAGTACTTC.

The chain joins TRBV29-1 to TRBJ1-2; D gene ambiguous. Trimming took 4 bases from V and 1 from J, leaving 7 bases between them. The CDR3 consists of 12 residues. Germline V gene data show CDR1 as SQVTM and CDR2 as ANQGSEA. The DNA for the CDR3 is TGCAGCGTTGTAGCGGATAACTATGGCTACACCTTC. Translating it yields CSVVADNYGYTF. Looking up the rest from reference TRBV29-1 and TRBJ1-2 gives the full variable domain: SAVISQKPSRDICQRGTSLTIQCQVDSQVTMMFWYRQQPGQSLTLIATANQGSEATYESGFVIDKFPISRPNLTFSTLTVSNMSPEDSSIYLCSVVADNYGYTFGSGTRLTVV.